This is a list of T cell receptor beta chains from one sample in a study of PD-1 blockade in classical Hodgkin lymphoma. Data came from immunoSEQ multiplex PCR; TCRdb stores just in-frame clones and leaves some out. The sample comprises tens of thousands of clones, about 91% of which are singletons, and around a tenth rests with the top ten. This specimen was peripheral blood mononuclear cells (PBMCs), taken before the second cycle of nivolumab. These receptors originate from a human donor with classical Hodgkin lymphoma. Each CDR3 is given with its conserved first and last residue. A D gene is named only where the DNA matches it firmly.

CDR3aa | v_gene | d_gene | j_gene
CSVGPSGMYEQYF | TRBV29-1 | TRBD2 | TRBJ2-7
CASSPTNTDTQYF | TRBV5-1 | . | TRBJ2-3
CASSQGPGGLQFF | TRBV4-1 | . | TRBJ2-1
CASSLGTGNSPLHF | TRBV7-2 | TRBD1 | TRBJ1-6
CASSLYPQGLGSYGYTF | TRBV27 | . | TRBJ1-2
CASTRGHLYEQYF | TRBV6-1 | . | TRBJ2-7
CASSPHAVVYEQYF | TRBV27 | . | TRBJ2-7
CASSEAFWQGFYEQYF | TRBV6-1 | . | TRBJ2-7
CASTRDYHSTDTQYF | TRBV6-5 | TRBD2 | TRBJ2-3
CASSFFQNNSPLHF | TRBV27 | . | TRBJ1-6
CASGWTGDSDTQYF | TRBV6-5 | TRBD1 | TRBJ2-3